This TCR beta chain came from a study of blood T cell repertoires in COVID-19. About the research overall: In each case, the material was cDNA or gDNA derived from T cells, B-cell-depleted T cells, or PBMCs.

Profiling relied on immunoSEQ multiplex PCR, and the TCRdb table lists in-frame clones only, not all of them. The sample lists 200,000 to 250,000 clones, approximately 88% occurring once. Those enrolled, adults aged roughly 18 to 100 years, came from around 25 US areas. The CDR3 spans 15 residues. Germline V lookup: CDR1 MDHEN, CDR2 SYDVKM. V dropped 4 bases and J dropped 4; count of bases not matched to a gene: 7. The source is a man between 18 and 35 years old with acute COVID-19. V usage is TRBV28 and J usage is TRBJ1-2; 9 bases line up with TRBD1. The sequencing input was PBMCs or T cells enriched from blood (not recorded which). DNA of the CDR3: TGTGCCAGCAGTTCGTGGACAGGGGAGGGCTATGGCTACACCTTC. Its translation is CASSSWTGEGYGYTF.